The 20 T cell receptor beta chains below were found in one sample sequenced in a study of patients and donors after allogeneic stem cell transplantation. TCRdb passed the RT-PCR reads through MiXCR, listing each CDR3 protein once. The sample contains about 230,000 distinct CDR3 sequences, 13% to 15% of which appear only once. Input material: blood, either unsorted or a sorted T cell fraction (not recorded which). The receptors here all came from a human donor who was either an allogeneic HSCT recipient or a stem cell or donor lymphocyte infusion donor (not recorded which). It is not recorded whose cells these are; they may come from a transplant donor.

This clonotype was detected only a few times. The CDR3 bases are TGTGCCAGCAGCCAAGGGGCTCGCTCGGAGACCCAGTACTTC. Translating gives CASSQGARSETQYF. This rearrangement joins TRBV14 to TRBJ2-5; D not resolved. Trimming removed 1 base from V and 5 bases from J, with 11 bases in between. The CDR3 contains 14 residues. Germline V gene sequence: CDR1 SGHDN, CDR2 FVKESK.

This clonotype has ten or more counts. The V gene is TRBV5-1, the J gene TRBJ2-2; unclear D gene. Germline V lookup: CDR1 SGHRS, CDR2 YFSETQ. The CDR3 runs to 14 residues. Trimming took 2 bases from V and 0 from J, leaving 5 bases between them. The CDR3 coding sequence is TGCGCCAGCAGCTTTTCGCCGAACACCGGGGAGCTGTTTTTT. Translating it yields CASSFSPNTGELFF.

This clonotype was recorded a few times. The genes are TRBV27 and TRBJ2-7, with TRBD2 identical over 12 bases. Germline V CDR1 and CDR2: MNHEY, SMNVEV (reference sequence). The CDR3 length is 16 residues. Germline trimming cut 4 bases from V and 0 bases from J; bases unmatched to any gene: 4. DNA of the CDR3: TGTGCCAGCAGTTCGCCGGGACTAGCGGGCTCCTACGAGCAGTACTTC. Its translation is CASSSPGLAGSYEQYF.

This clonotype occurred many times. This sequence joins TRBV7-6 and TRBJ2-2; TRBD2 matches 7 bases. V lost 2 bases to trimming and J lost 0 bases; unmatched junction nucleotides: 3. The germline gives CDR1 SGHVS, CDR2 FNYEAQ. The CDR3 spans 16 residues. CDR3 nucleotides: TGTGCCAGCAGCTTAAGACTAGCAGCGAACACCGGGGAGCTGTTTTTT. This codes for CASSLRLAANTGELFF.

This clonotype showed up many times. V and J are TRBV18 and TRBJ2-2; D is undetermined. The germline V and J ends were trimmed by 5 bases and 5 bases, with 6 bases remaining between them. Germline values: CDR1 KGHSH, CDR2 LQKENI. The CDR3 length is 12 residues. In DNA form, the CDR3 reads TGTGCCAGCTCATTGGATACCGGGGAGCTGTTTTTT. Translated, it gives CASSLDTGELFF.

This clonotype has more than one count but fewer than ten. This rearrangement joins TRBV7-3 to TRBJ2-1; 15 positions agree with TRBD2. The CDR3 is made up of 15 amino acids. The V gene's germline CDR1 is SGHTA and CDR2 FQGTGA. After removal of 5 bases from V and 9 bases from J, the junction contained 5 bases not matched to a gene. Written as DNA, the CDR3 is TGTGCCAGCAGCGGGGGACTAGCGGGAGGCGGTGAGCAGTTCTTC. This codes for CASSGGLAGGGEQFF. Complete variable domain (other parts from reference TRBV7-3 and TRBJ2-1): GAGVSQTPSNKVTEKGKYVELRCDPISGHTALYWYRQSLGQGPEFLIYFQGTGAADDSGLPNDRFFAVRPEGSVSTLKIQRTERGDSAVYLCASSGGLAGGGEQFFGPGTRLTVL.

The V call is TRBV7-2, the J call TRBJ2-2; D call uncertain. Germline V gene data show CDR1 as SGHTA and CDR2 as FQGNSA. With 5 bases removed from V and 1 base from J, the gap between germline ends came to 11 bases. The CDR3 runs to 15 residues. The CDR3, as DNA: TGTGCCAGCAGCCCTTCAATGGTGAACACCGGGGAGCTGTTTTTT. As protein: CASSPSMVNTGELFF.

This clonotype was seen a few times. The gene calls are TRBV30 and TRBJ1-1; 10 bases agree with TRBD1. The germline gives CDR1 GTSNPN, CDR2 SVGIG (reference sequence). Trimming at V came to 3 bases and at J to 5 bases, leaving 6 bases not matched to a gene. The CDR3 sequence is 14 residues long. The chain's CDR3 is CAWSRTGGGTEAFF. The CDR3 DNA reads TGTGCCTGGAGCCGGACAGGGGGAGGAACTGAAGCTTTCTTT.

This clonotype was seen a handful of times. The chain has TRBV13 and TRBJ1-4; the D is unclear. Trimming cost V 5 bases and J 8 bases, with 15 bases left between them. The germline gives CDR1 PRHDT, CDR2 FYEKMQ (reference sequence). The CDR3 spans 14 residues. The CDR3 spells CASSPKTRREKLFF. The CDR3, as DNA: TGTGCCAGCAGCCCTAAAACGCGTCGAGAAAAACTGTTTTTT.

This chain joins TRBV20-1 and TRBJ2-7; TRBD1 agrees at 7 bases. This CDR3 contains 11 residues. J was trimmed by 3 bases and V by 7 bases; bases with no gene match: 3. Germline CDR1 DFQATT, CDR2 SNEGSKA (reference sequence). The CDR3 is CSVPGGYEQYF. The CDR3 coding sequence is TGCAGTGTTCCAGGGGGCTACGAGCAGTACTTC.

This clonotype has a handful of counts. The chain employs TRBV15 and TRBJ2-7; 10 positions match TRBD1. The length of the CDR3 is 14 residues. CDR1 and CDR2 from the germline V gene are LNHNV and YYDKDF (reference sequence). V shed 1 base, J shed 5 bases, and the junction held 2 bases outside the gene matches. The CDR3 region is CATSRGQGANEQYF. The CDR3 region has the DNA TGTGCCACCAGCAGAGGACAGGGGGCGAACGAGCAGTACTTC.

CDR3 coding DNA: TGTGCCAGCTCACCCCGTACTGGGGCCAACGTCCTGACTTTC. The encoded protein is CASSPRTGANVLTF. This sequence joins TRBV18 and TRBJ2-6; D uncertain. Germline V gene sequence: CDR1 KGHSH, CDR2 LQKENI. CDR3 length equals 14 residues. V gave up 3 bases and J gave up 2 bases, with 5 bases separating them.

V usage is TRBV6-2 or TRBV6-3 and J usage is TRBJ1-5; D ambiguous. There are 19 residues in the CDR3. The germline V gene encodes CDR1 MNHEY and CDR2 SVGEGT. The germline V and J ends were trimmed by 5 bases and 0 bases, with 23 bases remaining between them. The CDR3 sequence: CASSPWRTGTTFSNQPQHF. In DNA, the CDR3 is TGTGCCAGCAGTCCTTGGAGGACCGGCACAACCTTTAGCAATCAGCCCCAGCATTTT.

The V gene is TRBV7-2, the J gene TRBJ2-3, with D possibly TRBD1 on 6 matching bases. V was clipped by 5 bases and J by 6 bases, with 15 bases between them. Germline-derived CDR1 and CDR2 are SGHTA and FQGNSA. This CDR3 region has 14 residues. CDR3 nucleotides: TGTGCCAGCAGCCCCACCAGGGGCGGGGATACGCAGTATTTT. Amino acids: CASSPTRGGDTQYF. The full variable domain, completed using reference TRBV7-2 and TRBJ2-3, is GAGVSQSPSNKVTEKGKDVELRCDPISGHTALYWYRQSLGQGLEFLIYFQGNSAPDKSGLPSDRFSAERTGGSVSTLTIQRTQQEDSAVYLCASSPTRGGDTQYFGPGTRLTVL.

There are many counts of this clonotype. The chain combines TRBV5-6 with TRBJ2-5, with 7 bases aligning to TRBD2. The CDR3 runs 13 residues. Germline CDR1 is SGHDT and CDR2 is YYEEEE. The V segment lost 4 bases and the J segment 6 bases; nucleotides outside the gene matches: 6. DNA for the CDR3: TGTGCCAGCAGCAAGGCTGGGACTAAGACCCAGTACTTC. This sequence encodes CASSKAGTKTQYF.

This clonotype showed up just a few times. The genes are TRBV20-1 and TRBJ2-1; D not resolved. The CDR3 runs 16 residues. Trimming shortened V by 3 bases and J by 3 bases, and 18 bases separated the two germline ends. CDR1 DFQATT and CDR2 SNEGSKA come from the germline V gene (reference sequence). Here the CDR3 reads CSARRSDGPDYNEQFF. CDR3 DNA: TGCAGTGCTAGGAGGTCGGACGGGCCCGACTACAATGAGCAGTTCTTC.

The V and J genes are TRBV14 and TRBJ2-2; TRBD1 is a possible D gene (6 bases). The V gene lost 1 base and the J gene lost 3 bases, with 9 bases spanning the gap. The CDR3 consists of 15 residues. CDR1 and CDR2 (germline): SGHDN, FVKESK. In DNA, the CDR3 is TGTGCCAGCAGCCAAGCTACAGGGTACACCGGGGAGCTGTTTTTT. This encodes CASSQATGYTGELFF. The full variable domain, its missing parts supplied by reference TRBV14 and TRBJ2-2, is EAGVTQFPSHSVIEKGQTVTLRCDPISGHDNLYWYRRVMGKEIKFLLHFVKESKQDESGMPNNRFLAERTGGTYSTLKVQPAELEDSGVYFCASSQATGYTGELFFGEGSRLTVL.

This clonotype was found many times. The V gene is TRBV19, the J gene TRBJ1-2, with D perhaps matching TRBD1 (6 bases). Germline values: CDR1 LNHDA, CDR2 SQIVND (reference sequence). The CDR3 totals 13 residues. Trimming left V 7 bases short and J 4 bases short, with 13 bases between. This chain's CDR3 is CASTQQGVYGYTF. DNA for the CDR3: TGTGCCAGTACCCAACAGGGCGTCTATGGCTACACCTTC.

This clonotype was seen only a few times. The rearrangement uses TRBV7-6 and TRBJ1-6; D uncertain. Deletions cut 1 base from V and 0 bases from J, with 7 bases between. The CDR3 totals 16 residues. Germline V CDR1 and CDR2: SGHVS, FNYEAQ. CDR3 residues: CASSLGASSYNSPLHF. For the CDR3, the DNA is TGTGCCAGCAGCTTAGGGGCTAGCTCCTATAATTCACCCCTCCACTTT.

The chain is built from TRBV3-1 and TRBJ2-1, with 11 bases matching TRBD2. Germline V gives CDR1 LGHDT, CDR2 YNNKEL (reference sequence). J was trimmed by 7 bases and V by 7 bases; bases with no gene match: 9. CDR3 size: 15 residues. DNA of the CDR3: TGTGCCAGCACCCTGGGTAGCGGGAGGGATAATGAGCAGTTCTTC. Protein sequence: CASTLGSGRDNEQFF.